The clone carrying this T cell receptor (beta chain) was counted only a few times. The antigen is not known. TCRdb processed the 5' RACE reads anew with MiXCR; each CDR3 protein has one entry. The repertoire holds just under 550,000 distinct CDR3 sequences, with roughly 20% as singletons. The data were obtained in a study of T-cell memory formation after mild COVID-19. Study results and caveats: The CD4+ clones that contracted clustered mainly within CM and EM, and the CD8+ clones concentrated in EMRA.

The V end was cut by 0 bases, the J end by 3 bases, with 20 bases between. CDR3 size: 18 residues. CDR1 LGHNA and CDR2 YSLEER come from the germline V gene. Material: PBMCs or a T cell subset sorted from them (not recorded which). The chain combines TRBV4-3 with TRBJ1-1; unclear D gene. This clonotype was obtained from an adult woman who had mild COVID-19 (a few samples of this study predate the infection). Cell type and time point are not known. CDR3 sequence reads: CASSQEGFSWVRDTEAFF. CDR3 nucleotide sequence: TGCGCCAGCAGCCAAGAGGGGTTTTCATGGGTTAGAGACACTGAAGCTTTCTTT.